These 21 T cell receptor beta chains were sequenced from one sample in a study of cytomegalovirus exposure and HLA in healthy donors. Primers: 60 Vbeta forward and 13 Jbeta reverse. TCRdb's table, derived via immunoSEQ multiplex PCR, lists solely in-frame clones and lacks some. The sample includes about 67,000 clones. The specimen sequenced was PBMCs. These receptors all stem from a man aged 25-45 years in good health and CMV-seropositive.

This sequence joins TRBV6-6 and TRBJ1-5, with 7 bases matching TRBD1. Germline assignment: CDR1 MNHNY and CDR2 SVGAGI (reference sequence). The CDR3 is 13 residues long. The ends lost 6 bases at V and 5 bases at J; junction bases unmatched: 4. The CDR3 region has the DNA TGTGCCAGCAGAGGGACAGATTATCAGCCCCAGCATTTT. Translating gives CASRGTDYQPQHF.

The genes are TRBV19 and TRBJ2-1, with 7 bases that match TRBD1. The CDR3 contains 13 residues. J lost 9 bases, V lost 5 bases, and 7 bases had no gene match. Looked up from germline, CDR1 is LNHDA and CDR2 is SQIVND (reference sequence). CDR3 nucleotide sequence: TGTGCCAGTAGTGAAACAGGGGCACGTGAGCAGTTCTTC. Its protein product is CASSETGAREQFF.

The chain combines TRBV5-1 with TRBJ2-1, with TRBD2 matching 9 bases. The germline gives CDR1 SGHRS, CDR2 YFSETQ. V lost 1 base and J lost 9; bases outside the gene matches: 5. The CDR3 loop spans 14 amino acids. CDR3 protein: CASSLRGGDSEQFF. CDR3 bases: TGCGCCAGCAGCTTGCGCGGGGGGGATAGTGAGCAGTTCTTC.

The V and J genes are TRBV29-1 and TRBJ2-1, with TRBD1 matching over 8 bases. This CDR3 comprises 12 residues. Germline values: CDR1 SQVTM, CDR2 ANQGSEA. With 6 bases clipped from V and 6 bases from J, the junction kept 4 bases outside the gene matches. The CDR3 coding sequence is TGCAGCGTGTCGGACAGGGTCAATGAGCAGTTCTTC. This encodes CSVSDRVNEQFF.

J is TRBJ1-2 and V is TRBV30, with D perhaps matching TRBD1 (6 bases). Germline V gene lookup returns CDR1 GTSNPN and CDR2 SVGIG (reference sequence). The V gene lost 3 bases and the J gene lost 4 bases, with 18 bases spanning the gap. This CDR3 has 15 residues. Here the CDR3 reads CAWSATYRATYGYTF. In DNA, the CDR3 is TGTGCCTGGAGCGCAACCTACAGGGCCACCTATGGCTACACCTTC.

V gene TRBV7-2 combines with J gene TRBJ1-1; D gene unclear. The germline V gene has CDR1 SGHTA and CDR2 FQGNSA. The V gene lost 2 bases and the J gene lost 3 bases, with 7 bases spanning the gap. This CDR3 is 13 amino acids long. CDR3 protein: CASSLTPYTEAFF. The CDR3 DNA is TGTGCCAGCAGCTTAACACCTTACACTGAAGCTTTCTTT.

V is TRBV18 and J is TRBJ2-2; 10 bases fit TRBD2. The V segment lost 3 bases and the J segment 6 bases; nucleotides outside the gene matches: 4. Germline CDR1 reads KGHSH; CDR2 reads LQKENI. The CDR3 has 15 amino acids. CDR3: CASSPGTSESGELFF. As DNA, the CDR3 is TGTGCCAGCTCACCCGGGACTAGCGAGTCCGGGGAGCTGTTTTTT.

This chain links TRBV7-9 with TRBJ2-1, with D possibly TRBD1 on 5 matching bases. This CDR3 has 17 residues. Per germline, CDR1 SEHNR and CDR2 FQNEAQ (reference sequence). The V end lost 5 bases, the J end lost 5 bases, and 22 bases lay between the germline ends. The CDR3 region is CASSVVSRAYRDNEQFF. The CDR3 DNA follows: TGTGCCAGCAGCGTAGTGTCCAGGGCGTACCGCGACAATGAGCAGTTCTTC.

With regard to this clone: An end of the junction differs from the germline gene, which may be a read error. The chain's CDR3 is CASSSDSGGAEDFF. The CDR3 DNA follows: TGTGCCAGCTCATCCGACAGTGGGGGGGCTGAAGATTTCTTT. This chain connects TRBV18 to TRBJ1-1; D might be TRBD1 (6 bases). Germline CDR1 KGHSH, CDR2 LQKENI. This CDR3 has 14 amino acids.

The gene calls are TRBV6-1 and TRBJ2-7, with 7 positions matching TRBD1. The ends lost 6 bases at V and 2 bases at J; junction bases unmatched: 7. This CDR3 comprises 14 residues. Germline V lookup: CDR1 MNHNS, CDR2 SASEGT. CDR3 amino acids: CASRRRDRTYEQYF. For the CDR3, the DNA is TGTGCCAGCAGACGAAGGGACAGAACCTACGAGCAGTACTTC.

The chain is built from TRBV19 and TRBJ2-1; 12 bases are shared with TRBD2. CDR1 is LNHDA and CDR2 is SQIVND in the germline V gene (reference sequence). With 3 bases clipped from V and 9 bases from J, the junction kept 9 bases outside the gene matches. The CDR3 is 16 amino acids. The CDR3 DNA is TGTGCCAGTAGTATGAGTCTAGCGGGGGGGCTGAGTGAGCAGTTCTTC. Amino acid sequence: CASSMSLAGGLSEQFF.

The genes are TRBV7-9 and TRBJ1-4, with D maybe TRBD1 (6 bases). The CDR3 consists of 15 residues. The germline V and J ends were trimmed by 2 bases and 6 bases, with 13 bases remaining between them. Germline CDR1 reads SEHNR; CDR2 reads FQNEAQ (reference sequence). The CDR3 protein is CASSLTRGLDEKLFF. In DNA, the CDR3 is TGTGCCAGCAGCTTAACCAGGGGTTTGGATGAAAAACTGTTTTTT. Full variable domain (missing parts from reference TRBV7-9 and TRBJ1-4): DTGVSQNPRHKITKRGQNVTFRCDPISEHNRLYWYRQTLGQGPEFLTYFQNEAQLEKSRLLSDRFSAERPKGSFSTLEIQRTEQGDSAMYLCASSLTRGLDEKLFFGSGTQLSVL.

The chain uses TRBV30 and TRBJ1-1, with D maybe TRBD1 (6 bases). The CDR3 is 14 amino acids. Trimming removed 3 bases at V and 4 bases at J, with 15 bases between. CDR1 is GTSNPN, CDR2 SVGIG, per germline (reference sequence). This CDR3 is CAWSVGHLSTEAFF. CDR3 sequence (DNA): TGTGCCTGGAGCGTGGGACATCTTTCCACTGAAGCTTTCTTT.

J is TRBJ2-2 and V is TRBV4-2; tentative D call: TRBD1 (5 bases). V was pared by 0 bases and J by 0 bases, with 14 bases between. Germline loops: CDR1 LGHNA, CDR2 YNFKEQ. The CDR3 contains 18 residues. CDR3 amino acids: CASSQESSGFANTGELFF. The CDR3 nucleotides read TGTGCCAGCAGCCAAGAGAGTTCAGGGTTCGCGAACACCGGGGAGCTGTTTTTT.

The CDR3 sequence is CASSLGAAIMNTEAFF. The CDR3 DNA is TGTGCCAGCAGCTTAGGGGCAGCGATCATGAACACTGAAGCTTTCTTT. V usage is TRBV5-6 and J usage is TRBJ1-1; the D gene is possibly TRBD1 (5 bases). Per the germline V gene, CDR1 is SGHDT and CDR2 is YYEEEE. Trimming pared 2 bases from V and 0 bases from J, leaving 14 bases between. CDR3 size: 16 residues. Looking up the rest from reference TRBV5-6 and TRBJ1-1 gives the full variable domain: DAGVTQSPTHLIKTRGQQVTLRCSPKSGHDTVSWYQQALGQGPQFIFQYYEEEERQRGNFPDRFSGHQFPNYSSELNVNALLLGDSALYLCASSLGAAIMNTEAFFGQGTRLTVV.

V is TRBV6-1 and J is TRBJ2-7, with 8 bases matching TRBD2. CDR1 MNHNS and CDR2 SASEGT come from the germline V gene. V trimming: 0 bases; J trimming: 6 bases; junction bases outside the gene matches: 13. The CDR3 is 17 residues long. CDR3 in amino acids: CASSEASAGVPSGEQYF. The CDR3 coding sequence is TGTGCCAGCAGTGAAGCGTCAGCGGGAGTACCCTCCGGCGAGCAGTACTTC.

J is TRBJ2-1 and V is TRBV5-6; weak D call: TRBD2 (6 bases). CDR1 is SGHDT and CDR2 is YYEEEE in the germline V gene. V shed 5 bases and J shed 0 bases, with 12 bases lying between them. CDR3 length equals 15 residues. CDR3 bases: TGTGCCAGCAGTACCGCGGGGAGCTCCTACAATGAGCAGTTCTTC. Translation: CASSTAGSSYNEQFF.

CDR3 residues: CASSSSTGSNQPQHF. The CDR3 bases are TGTGCCAGCAGTTCCTCAACAGGGTCCAATCAGCCCCAGCATTTT. The chain is built from TRBV2 and TRBJ1-5; maybe TRBD1 (6 bases). Trimming pared 5 bases from V and 3 bases from J, leaving 14 bases between. The CDR3 length is 15 residues. Germline CDR1 SNHLY, CDR2 FYNNEI.

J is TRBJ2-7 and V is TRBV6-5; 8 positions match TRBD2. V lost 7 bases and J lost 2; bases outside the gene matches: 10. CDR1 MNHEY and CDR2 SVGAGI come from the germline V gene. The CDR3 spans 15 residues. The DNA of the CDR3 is TGTGCCAGCACCATCAGTAGCGGGGAAACCTACGAGCAGTACTTC. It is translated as CASTISSGETYEQYF.

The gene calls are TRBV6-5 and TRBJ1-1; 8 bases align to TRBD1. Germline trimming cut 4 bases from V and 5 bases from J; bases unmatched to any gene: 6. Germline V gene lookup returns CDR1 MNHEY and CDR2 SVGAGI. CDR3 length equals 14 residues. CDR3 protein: CASSSITGGTEAFF. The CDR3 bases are TGTGCCAGCAGTTCCATTACAGGGGGAACTGAAGCTTTCTTT.

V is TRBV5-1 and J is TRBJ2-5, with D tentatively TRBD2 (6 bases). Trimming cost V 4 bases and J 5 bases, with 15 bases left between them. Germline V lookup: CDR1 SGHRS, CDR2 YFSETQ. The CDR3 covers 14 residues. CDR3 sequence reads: CASSPGTSRETQYF. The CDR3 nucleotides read TGCGCCAGCAGCCCTGGGACTTCAAGGGAGACCCAGTACTTC.